The TCR beta chain described here comes from a study of T cell responses to AZD1222 COVID-19 vaccine (dated by TCRdb to 2020 to 2022). At the level of the whole study: A total of around 240 trial participants underwent TCR sequencing, of whom 207 had received two doses of AZD1222 and approximately 25 had received two doses of the MenACWY control vaccine. Trial participants were enrolled by age into subgroups of 18-55, 56-69 and 70-plus years, and around 150, 28 and 57 TCR-sequenced participants, respectively, were included in these subgroups. Overall results and qualifications from the work: Reportedly, almost half of the unique spike-specific TCRs recognized epitopes lying outside the regions that are mutated in the B.1.351 and B.1.1.7 variants. The 56-69-year group was small, and its depth increase did not reach significance, likely because of low power. Conclusions about previously exposed vaccinees were limited because only a handful of AZD1222 recipients were SARS-CoV-2 seropositive at baseline. Spike-specific TCR breadth and depth rose significantly after two AZD1222 doses compared with day 0 and with MenACWY recipients. CD4 TCRs associated with the vaccine covered the entire spike protein, and the dominant responses were in regions 160-218 and 743-854. Because no day 14 peak-response samples were available, repertoires were characterized only after the peak T cell response. Participants were mostly white British, with more females than males. The authors suggested clonal diversity may have been underestimated.

The sample's time point label, decoded: baseline before first vaccination. The treatment or condition label for this specimen denotes: meningococcal conjugate vaccine given as trial control. Vaccinee samples were obtained from the UK trials COV001 and COV002, which included a single-blind randomized controlled phase 2/3 trial of AZD1222 (ChAdOx1 nCoV-19) in healthy adults. For TCRbeta chain sequencing, PBMC samples from trial participants were taken at day 0 and at day 28 after the second dose. The CDR3 regions of human TCRbeta chains were analyzed by immunosequencing. The original pipeline was this. Repertoire TCRs were checked for matches against a reference library of SARS-CoV-2-specific TCRs that had been generated using the MIRA antigen-specificity platform. Breadth meant the fraction of unique TCRs that were SARS-CoV-2-associated, whereas depth meant the fraction of total T cells that were SARS-CoV-2-associated. Each spike-specific TCR was assigned to its reactive spike region and to a CD4 or CD8 class using the MIRA data. Log10-transformed breadth and depth values were compared by one-way ANOVA with Sidak's multiple comparisons tests. TCRdb took this table from immuneACCESS and kept in-frame rearrangements with V and J called. Such tables lack part of the clones; where checked against another copy, unresolved V genes explain under half of the gap, and the rest is unexplained. Clonal size and the V and J genes are those of that table, whereas D and trimming came from the DNA. The table for this sample lists some 170,000 clones; 92% of them were counted only once. The ten largest clones add up to about 4.5% of the sample.

Comments on this clone: The clone's antigen remains unknown. No per-base quality is available; no much larger clone lies one base away.

CDR1 and CDR2 are drawn from the germline V gene: SGHAT, FQNNGV. The V and J ends are trimmed by 3 bases and 4 bases, leaving 7 bases between them. The CDR3 covers 13 residues, taking in both the cysteine and the phenylalanine. Here the CDR3 DNA is all that survives: 39 bases in frame from base 1. This TCR was recovered from an adult in good health. Source: peripheral blood, taken on day 0 of MenACWY control vaccination. This receptor chain uses TRBV11-2 and TRBJ1-3; the D gene cannot be named for sure. The DNA sequence follows: TGTGCCAGCAGCTTTACTGGGGGAAACACCATATATTTT. The resulting protein is CASSFTGGNTIYF.